Each of the 9 T cell receptor beta chains below was sequenced from the same sample in a study of blood T cell repertoires in COVID-19. Only in-frame clones appear in the TCRdb table, and some are missing; sequencing was by immunoSEQ multiplex PCR. The sample lists under 200,000 clones; more than 65% were seen once. The sequencing sample was made of PBMCs or T cells enriched from blood (not recorded which). The receptors here all came from a man aged 45-60 years who had recovered from COVID-19.

This clone was detected once. The chain is built from TRBV24-1 and TRBJ1-3, with D unclear. Between the trimmed V and J ends, which lost 4 bases and 0 bases, there was a span of 9 bases. The CDR3 extends over 15 amino acids. Germline CDR1 reads KGHDR; CDR2 reads SFDVKD. CDR3 coding DNA: TGTGCCACCAGTGACCCGGGGTCCTCTGGAAACACCATATATTTT. It translates to CATSDPGSSGNTIYF.

The chain recombines TRBV3-1 (or the pseudogene TRBV3-2) with TRBJ1-6; unclear D gene. Trimming cost V 1 base and J 9 bases, with 16 bases left between them. Germline-derived CDR1 and CDR2 are LGHDT and YNNKEL (reference sequence). The CDR3 has 16 amino acids. The CDR3 nucleotides read TGTGCCAGCAGCCAAGGCCCGGGAGGGATCGGTTCACCCCTCCACTTT. It specifies CASSQGPGGIGSPLHF.

The chain uses TRBV25-1 and TRBJ2-7; no clear D. The germline V gene encodes CDR1 MGHDK and CDR2 SYGVNS. V was pared by 4 bases and J by 5 bases, with 6 bases between. This CDR3 is 11 amino acids long. CDR3 sequence reads: CASSVVHEQYF. The DNA for the CDR3 is TGTGCCAGCAGTGTAGTCCACGAGCAGTACTTC.

This clone was counted a single time. The chain carries TRBV5-8 and TRBJ1-5; possible D gene TRBD1, 5 bases. The CDR3 is 12 residues long. Trimming cost V 6 bases and J 6 bases, with 10 bases left between them. In germline, CDR1 is SGHTS, CDR2 YDEGEE. CDR3 amino acids: CASNTGVQPQHF. CDR3 bases: TGTGCCAGCAACACGGGGGTTCAGCCCCAGCATTTT.

This clone was picked up one time. The chain has TRBV19 and TRBJ2-7; TRBD2 matches at 7 bases. The CDR3 contains 15 residues. From germline, CDR1 is LNHDA and CDR2 SQIVND (reference sequence). V dropped 5 bases and J dropped 3; count of bases not matched to a gene: 10. CDR3 sequence reads: CASSSSGGLRYEQYF. CDR3 in DNA: TGTGCCAGTAGTTCTTCGGGAGGATTGCGCTACGAGCAGTACTTC.

The CDR3 DNA sequence: TGTGCCAGCAGCCCGAACGGTGCTTTTGGCACAGATACGCAGTATTTT. Its translation is CASSPNGAFGTDTQYF. V gene TRBV5-6 combines with J gene TRBJ2-3; D not resolved. Germline assignment: CDR1 SGHDT and CDR2 YYEEEE. V was cut by 4 bases and J by 1 base, with 16 bases left in between. There are 16 residues in the CDR3.

The chain is built from TRBV2 and TRBJ1-4; D remains ambiguous. CDR1 is SNHLY, CDR2 FYNNEI, per germline. With 8 bases removed from V and 7 bases from J, the gap between germline ends came to 14 bases. CDR3 length: 13 residues. For the CDR3, the DNA is TGTGCCAGCGTCAGGATAGGTGGTGAAAAACTGTTTTTT. This translates into CASVRIGGEKLFF. The full variable domain, rest sourced from reference TRBV2 and TRBJ1-4, is EPEVTQTPSHQVTQMGQEVILRCVPISNHLYFYWYRQILGQKVEFLVSFYNNEISEKSEIFDDQFSVERPDGSNFTLKIRSTKLEDSAMYFCASVRIGGEKLFFGSGTQLSVL.

The DNA for the CDR3 is TGCGCCAGCAGGATCGCCGGGACAGGGAACGTAATTAGCTCCTACGAGCAGTACTTC. Translating it yields CASRIAGTGNVISSYEQYF. The chain carries TRBV23-1 and TRBJ2-7, with 9 bases matching TRBD1. TRBV23-1 is identified as an open reading frame with a role that is uncertain. This CDR3 contains 19 residues. With V trimmed by 6 bases and J by 0 bases, 18 bases remained unmatched.

This clone was counted at least ten times. The J gene is TRBJ1-5, the V gene TRBV5-1, with TRBD1 identical over 12 bases. V lost 0 bases, J lost 5 bases, and 3 bases stayed unmatched. Germline-derived CDR1 and CDR2 are SGHRS and YFSETQ. The CDR3 contains 16 residues. The CDR3 here is CASSLEGTGGDQPQHF. The CDR3, as DNA: TGCGCCAGCAGCTTGGAGGGGACAGGGGGCGATCAGCCCCAGCATTTT.